The text below deals with one TCR beta chain. Reverse transcription of all isolated RNA meant that expressed TCRB transcripts were sequenced. Only in-frame clones appear in the TCRdb table, and some are missing; sequencing was by immunoSEQ multiplex PCR. The sample shows about 300,000 clones, 8% of them seen only once. One heparinised blood draw averaging about 120 mL was given by each donor. This specimen belongs to a study of beta chain features in type 1 diabetes. Study overall: Sorted cells from all samples, numbering fewer than 120,000,000, were examined.

Germline values: CDR1 SEHNR, CDR2 FQNEAQ (reference sequence). This CDR3 spans 15 amino acids. V lost 5 bases and J lost 1, with 14 bases in between. The sequencing sample was made of central memory CD4+ T cells from blood. The receptor was derived from a woman between 18 and 30 years old in good health. This chain joins TRBV7-9 and TRBJ1-1; a weak D match, TRBD1 (6 bases). The CDR3 DNA reads TGTGCCAGCAGCCTCACGGGACAACCGAACACTGAAGCTTTCTTT. Translated: CASSLTGQPNTEAFF.